Below, 26 T cell receptor beta chains from the same sample are listed, as sequenced in a study of shared clonotypes between healthy human individuals (dated by TCRdb to 2018 to 2021). Library prep was done by the immunoSEQ multiplex PCR assay. Sourced from immuneACCESS, this table was stored by TCRdb with only in-frame sequences that have V and J called. A share of the clones is absent; for the studies checked, an unresolved V gene accounts for under half, and the remainder has no known explanation. The sample table shows some 480,000 clones, and 79% are seen once. Of the sample, about 12% is held by the ten largest clones. Sequencing was performed on PBMCs. These receptor sequences come from a middle-aged woman in good health. Some clones in this sample may be carry-over from other donors' samples.

The chain combines TRBV19 with TRBJ1-2, with 10 bases identical to TRBD1. Germline CDR1 LNHDA, CDR2 SQIVND (reference sequence). The CDR3 loop spans 15 amino acids. V was clipped by 3 bases and J by 5 bases; unmatched bases: 6. CDR3 amino acids: CASSIGTGVRYGYTF. CDR3 in DNA: TGTGCCAGTAGTATTGGGACAGGGGTGCGGTATGGCTACACCTTC.

The V and J genes are TRBV5-1 and TRBJ2-1, with 11 bases fitting TRBD2. Germline V gene lookup returns CDR1 SGHRS and CDR2 YFSETQ. J was trimmed by 3 bases and V by 4 bases; bases with no gene match: 9. The CDR3 sequence is 17 residues long. CDR3 sequence: CASSPTIAGGFYNEQFF. The CDR3 nucleotides are TGCGCCAGCAGCCCGACCATAGCGGGAGGGTTCTACAATGAGCAGTTCTTC.

The chain couples TRBV27 to TRBJ1-5, with D perhaps matching TRBD1 (5 bases). Trimming cost V 3 bases and J 1 base, with 10 bases left between them. CDR1 MNHEY and CDR2 SMNVEV come from the germline V gene (reference sequence). The CDR3 covers 15 residues. The CDR3 reads CASSLFGGSNQPQHF. CDR3 DNA: TGTGCCAGCAGTTTGTTCGGGGGAAGCAATCAGCCCCAGCATTTT.

This rearrangement joins TRBV7-8 to TRBJ1-1; no definite D call. This CDR3 comprises 13 residues. In germline, CDR1 is SGHVS, CDR2 FQNEAQ. The V gene lost 3 bases and the J gene lost 0 bases, with 5 bases spanning the gap. The CDR3 DNA reads as TGTGCCAGCAGCTTTACACTGAACACTGAAGCTTTCTTT. Residues: CASSFTLNTEAFF.

In the case of this clone: The sample has other DNA sequences that encode this CDR3 too. This chain uses TRBV7-2 with TRBJ2-7; 10 bases line up with TRBD2. The V gene end was trimmed by 2 bases and the J gene end by 6 bases; junction bases not matched to a gene: 7. There are 15 residues in the CDR3. CDR1 and CDR2 (germline): SGHTA, FQGNSA. CDR3 protein: CASSLSSSGSGEQYF. The CDR3 DNA is TGTGCCAGCAGCTTAAGCTCTAGCGGGAGCGGCGAGCAGTACTTC.

This clone came up a few times. The chain recombines TRBV6-4 with TRBJ1-5; D is unresolved. The V end lost 5 bases, the J end lost 7 bases, and 12 bases lay between the germline ends. Germline lookup yields CDR1 MRHNA and CDR2 SNTAGT. CDR3 size: 13 residues. In nucleotides, the CDR3 is TGTGCCAGCAGTAGGGAGCTCGGGCAGCCCCAGCATTTT. Translation gives CASSRELGQPQHF.

The chain has TRBV19 and TRBJ2-1, with a tentative D call TRBD2 (6 bases). The CDR3 runs to 13 residues. Per the germline V gene, CDR1 is LNHDA and CDR2 is SQIVND (reference sequence). Trimming shortened V by 6 bases and J by 5 bases, and 11 bases separated the two germline ends. The CDR3 protein is CASRVRGDNEQFF. CDR3 in DNA: TGTGCCAGTAGAGTTCGCGGGGACAATGAGCAGTTCTTC.

The count of this clone is one. CDR3 region: CASSLERAVETQYF. In DNA form, the CDR3 reads TGTGCCAGCAGCTTAGAGAGGGCGGTGGAGACCCAGTACTTC. This sequence joins TRBV7-2 and TRBJ2-5, with a tentative D call TRBD2 (5 bases). The CDR3 runs to 14 residues. Trimming removed 1 base at V and 5 bases at J, with 11 bases between. Germline assignment: CDR1 SGHTA and CDR2 FQGNSA. Full variable domain (outside the CDR3, taken from reference TRBV7-2 and TRBJ2-5): GAGVSQSPSNKVTEKGKDVELRCDPISGHTALYWYRQSLGQGLEFLIYFQGNSAPDKSGLPSDRFSAERTGGSVSTLTIQRTQQEDSAVYLCASSLERAVETQYFGPGTRLLVL.

J is TRBJ2-7 and V is TRBV4-2; 14 bases map to TRBD2. The V gene's germline CDR1 is LGHNA and CDR2 YNFKEQ. V dropped 7 bases and J dropped 5; count of bases not matched to a gene: 4. This CDR3 region has 14 residues. The CDR3 DNA sequence: TGTGCCAGCACGGGACTAGCGGGAGTTCACGAGCAGTACTTC. It yields the protein CASTGLAGVHEQYF.

This chain connects TRBV10-2 to TRBJ1-1, with no clear D. Per the germline V gene, CDR1 is WSHSY and CDR2 is SAAADI. Between the trimmed V and J ends, which lost 8 bases and 5 bases, there was a span of 12 bases. CDR3 length equals 12 residues. In DNA form, the CDR3 reads TGCGCCAGCTCTCCGGGCGGGACTGAAGCTTTCTTT. Translation: CASSPGGTEAFF.

The chain couples TRBV10-3 to TRBJ2-5, with D maybe TRBD2 (6 bases). Trimming removed 2 bases at V and 5 bases at J, with 12 bases between. There are 14 residues in the CDR3. Germline CDR1 reads ENHRY; CDR2 reads SYGVKD. CDR3 sequence (DNA): TGTGCCATCAGTGAGAGGATCGGGAGTGAGACCCAGTACTTC. Protein sequence: CAISERIGSETQYF.

Only one count was recorded for this clone. This chain links TRBV7-2 with TRBJ1-2, with D perhaps matching TRBD1 (5 bases). Trimming stripped 4 bases from V and 4 bases from J, with 10 bases between. In germline, CDR1 is SGHTA, CDR2 FQGNSA. There are 13 residues in the CDR3. The CDR3 DNA follows: TGTGCCAGCAGCTCAAGGGGCGGCTATGGCTACACCTTC. Translating it yields CASSSRGGYGYTF.

The V call is TRBV6-5, the J call TRBJ2-1; D is undetermined. This CDR3 comprises 13 residues. With 6 bases removed from V and 5 bases from J, the gap between germline ends came to 11 bases. CDR1 is MNHEY, CDR2 SVGAGI, per germline. In DNA, the CDR3 is TGTGCCAGCAGCCCAAACACGCACAATGAGCAGTTCTTC. Protein: CASSPNTHNEQFF.

The chain combines TRBV10-3 with TRBJ1-5, with a tentative D call TRBD1 (5 bases). In germline, CDR1 is ENHRY, CDR2 SYGVKD. The CDR3 loop spans 14 amino acids. The V end was cut by 6 bases, the J end by 0 bases, with 9 bases between. CDR3 region: CAISRQHSNQPQHF. The CDR3 DNA is TGTGCCATCAGCCGACAGCATAGCAATCAGCCCCAGCATTTT.

CDR3 loop: CASSKDFGVNYGYTF. As DNA, the CDR3 is TGTGCCAGCAGCAAAGATTTTGGGGTGAACTATGGCTACACCTTC. This chain connects TRBV9 to TRBJ1-2; D gene unclear. From germline, CDR1 is SGDLS and CDR2 YYNGEE. The ends were cut back, 4 bases at V and 2 bases at J, with 15 bases in the middle. CDR3 length: 15 amino acids.

The chain employs TRBV27 and TRBJ2-4; D could derive from TRBD1 or TRBD2 (5 bases each). Germline V CDR1 and CDR2: MNHEY, SMNVEV (reference sequence). This CDR3 has 15 residues. The germline V and J ends were trimmed by 6 bases and 0 bases, with 12 bases remaining between them. In nucleotides, the CDR3 is TGTGCCAGCAGGAGGGGAGCGTTAGCCAAAAACATTCAGTACTTC. This codes for CASRRGALAKNIQYF.

The DNA for the CDR3 is TGTGCCAGCAGCTTAATTTGGCAGACCCAAGAGACCCAGTACTTC. Its translation: CASSLIWQTQETQYF. The V call is TRBV7-2, the J call TRBJ2-5; D is unresolved. The CDR3 loop spans 15 amino acids. Germline CDR1 reads SGHTA; CDR2 reads FQGNSA. Trimming removed 2 bases at V and 1 base at J, with 11 bases between.

The chain is built from TRBV4-1 and TRBJ2-3; 9 bases match TRBD1. CDR3 length equals 14 residues. With 11 bases clipped from V and 1 base from J, the junction kept 7 bases outside the gene matches. CDR1 is MGHRA and CDR2 is YSYEKL in the germline V gene. Here the CDR3 reads CAVRTGVGTDTQYF. The CDR3 DNA reads TGCGCCGTCAGGACAGGGGTGGGCACAGATACGCAGTATTTT.

V and J are TRBV18 and TRBJ1-2; tentative D call: TRBD1 (5 bases). This CDR3 has 14 residues. Germline loops: CDR1 KGHSH, CDR2 LQKENI. V lost 0 bases to trimming and J lost 4 bases, with 9 bases between them. The CDR3 nucleotides read TGTGCCAGCTCACCACCGGGGGACTTCTATGGCTACACCTTC. Its translation: CASSPPGDFYGYTF.

The rearrangement uses TRBV30 and TRBJ2-5; possibly TRBD2 for D (6 bases). The V and J ends lost 6 bases and 4 bases respectively, with 15 bases between them. Germline CDR1 is GTSNPN and CDR2 is SVGIG (reference sequence). The CDR3 consists of 13 residues. The CDR3 reads CACQGGVGETQYF. Here the CDR3 DNA reads TGTGCCTGTCAAGGAGGGGTCGGAGAGACCCAGTACTTC.

This chain uses TRBV7-2 with TRBJ1-1; D not certain. The germline V gene encodes CDR1 SGHTA and CDR2 FQGNSA. The V and J ends lost 5 bases and 4 bases respectively, with 14 bases between them. The CDR3 contains 14 residues. The CDR3 sequence: CASSPQTSSTEAFF. CDR3 DNA: TGTGCCAGCAGCCCCCAGACATCCTCCACTGAAGCTTTCTTT.

This clone was recorded only once. V gene TRBV27 combines with J gene TRBJ1-5; 9 bases fit TRBD1. CDR1 and CDR2 from the germline V gene are MNHEY and SMNVEV (reference sequence). The V segment lost 8 bases and the J segment 4 bases; nucleotides outside the gene matches: 6. The length of the CDR3 is 14 residues. The CDR3 sequence: CASSRQGGNQPQHF. The CDR3 nucleotides are TGTGCCAGCTCTAGACAGGGGGGAAATCAGCCCCAGCATTTT.

The chain recombines TRBV7-3 with TRBJ2-1; 7 bases match TRBD2. This CDR3 has 15 residues. The junction had 6 bases not matched to a gene; V was cut back by 5 bases and J by 2 bases. Germline CDR1 reads SGHTA; CDR2 reads FQGTGA. CDR3 in DNA: TGTGCCAGCAGCATCCTAGCGGCACCCTACAATGAGCAGTTCTTC. This translates into CASSILAAPYNEQFF.

This clone was counted once. This may stem from a read error, because a much larger clone lies one nucleotide away. The chain carries TRBV28 and TRBJ1-5, with a weak D call TRBD1 (5 bases). The CDR3 is 16 residues long. Germline values: CDR1 MDHEN, CDR2 SYDVKM. The CDR3 protein is CAGSLRGRRGNQPQHF. The CDR3 nucleotides read TGTGCCGGCAGTTTACGGGGCAGGAGGGGTAATCAGCCCCAGCATTTT.

The chain recombines TRBV28 with TRBJ1-2; 8 positions match TRBD1. The CDR3 has 13 residues. V lost 6 bases and J lost 10; bases outside the gene matches: 10. Looked up from germline, CDR1 is MDHEN and CDR2 is SYDVKM. The CDR3 protein is CASSPVTGDDYTF. The CDR3 DNA reads as TGTGCCAGCAGCCCCGTGACAGGGGACGACTACACCTTC.

The chain couples TRBV15 to TRBJ2-3; D perhaps matches TRBD1 (6 bases). The germline V gene encodes CDR1 LNHNV and CDR2 YYDKDF (reference sequence). CDR3 length: 18 amino acids. V was shortened by 0 bases and J by 2 bases, with 18 bases between the two germline ends. The DNA for the CDR3 is TGTGCCACCAGCAGAGATCCTAGTGGGGGCTCCTTCACAGATACGCAGTATTTT. Protein sequence: CATSRDPSGGSFTDTQYF.